These T cell receptor beta chains were read from a single sample in a study of blood T cells in healthy people across ages. MiXCR, run by TCRdb on the 5' RACE reads, gives a single entry per CDR3 protein. The sample has roughly 1.5 million distinct CDR3 sequences, less than 45% seen once; the top ten hold about 4%. The sample was blood. These receptors were collected from a woman between 18 and 29 years old in good health. The CDR3 runs from the conserved cysteine through the conserved F or W. A D gene is named only where the DNA matches it firmly. Only some rows state a clone size, as once, few, many or a class for expanded clones.

D gene	V gene	clone size	J gene	CDR3 DNA	CDR3 protein
TRBD1	TRBV29-1	.	TRBJ1-1	TGCAGCGGGGGACAGACTAACACTGAAGCTTTCTTT	CSGGQTNTEAFF
TRBD1	TRBV7-9	few	TRBJ2-4	TGTGCCAGCAGCCCTGGCCCTACAGGGGTCCTAGCCAAAAACATTCAGTACTTC	CASSPGPTGVLAKNIQYF
TRBD1	TRBV5-6	.	TRBJ2-5	TGTGCCAGCAGCTTGGCCCCAGGGGGCACCCAAGAGACCCAGTACTTC	CASSLAPGGTQETQYF
.	TRBV5-1	.	TRBJ2-7	TGCGCCAGCAGCTTGGATCGGGGGACCTTTAACAATGAGCAGTACTTC	CASSLDRGTFNNEQYF
.	TRBV9	once	TRBJ2-7	TGTGCCTGCAGCGTCAGGTCCTACGAGCAGTACTTC	CACSVRSYEQYF
.	TRBV6-5	.	TRBJ2-2	TGTGCCAGCAGTTACTCGACCGGACAGCGGACCGGGGAGCTGTTTTTT	CASSYSTGQRTGELFF
TRBD2	TRBV12-3/TRBV12-4	few	TRBJ2-7	TGTGCCAGCAGAGCCCCCGGGACTACGTACAATGAGCAGTACTTC	CASRAPGTTYNEQYF
.	TRBV6-5	.	TRBJ1-4	TGTGCCAGCAGCCGGAACAGGGCCCATGAAAAACTGTTTTTT	CASSRNRAHEKLFF
TRBD2	TRBV12-3/TRBV12-4	few	TRBJ2-3	TGTGCCAGCAGTTTAAGAACTAGCGGGGTTACGCAGTATTTT	CASSLRTSGVTQYF
TRBD1	TRBV10-3	.	TRBJ2-7	TGTGCCATCAGTGGCACAGGGGCTACAACCGCCTACGAGCAGTACTTC	CAISGTGATTAYEQYF
TRBD1	TRBV6-5	.	TRBJ1-5	TGTGCCAGCAGTCAGGACAGGGGGCATGGCAATCAGCCCCAGCATTTT	CASSQDRGHGNQPQHF
.	TRBV12-3/TRBV12-4	few	TRBJ2-1	TGTGCCAGCAGTACAGGGCCTACCTACAATGAGCAGTTCTTC	CASSTGPTYNEQFF
TRBD1	TRBV13	few	TRBJ2-5	TGTGCCAGCAGAGAACAAGGGGGCAGTGAGACCCAGTACTTC	CASREQGGSETQYF
TRBD1	TRBV4-3	.	TRBJ1-2	TGCGCCAGCAGCCAAGCCGGGACAGGGGGAGGACATGGCTACACCTTC	CASSQAGTGGGHGYTF
TRBD2	TRBV7-2	.	TRBJ2-1	TGTGCCAGCAGCTTACCTGAGCGGGAGGGGAATGAGCAGTTCTTC	CASSLPEREGNEQFF
TRBD2	TRBV4-3	.	TRBJ2-1	TGCGCCAGCAGCCAAGATTGGGAGCGGGGGGCCACCAGTGAGCAGTTCTTC	CASSQDWERGATSEQFF
.	TRBV5-5	.	TRBJ2-1	TGTGCCAGCAGCGGGGAACTCACCAATGAGCGGTTCTTC	CASSGELTNERFF
TRBD1	TRBV15	once	TRBJ1-1	TGTGCCACCAGCAGAGCCCTCGGGACAGTGGACACTGAAGCTTTCTTT	CATSRALGTVDTEAFF
.	TRBV7-9	few	TRBJ2-7	TGTGCCAGCAGCTTATATCGGGACTTTCCACCGGAGCAGTACTTC	CASSLYRDFPPEQYF
TRBD1	TRBV7-8	.	TRBJ1-1	TGTGCCAGCAGCTTGGGGCGGACAGGAAAGAACACTGAAGCTTTCTTT	CASSLGRTGKNTEAFF
.	TRBV7-9	.	TRBJ1-2	TGTGCCAGCAGCTCCGACAGTGGGGGCTACACCTTC	CASSSDSGGYTF
.	TRBV6-6	.	TRBJ1-4	TGTGCCAGCAGGCCACAGGGACATCCGCATGAAAAACTGTTTTTT	CASRPQGHPHEKLFF
.	TRBV25-1	.	TRBJ1-4	TGTGCCAGCAGTGATGTGGGGGGCGAAACTAATGAAAAACTGTTTTTT	CASSDVGGETNEKLFF
.	TRBV6-2/TRBV6-3	few	TRBJ2-1	TGTGCCAGCAGTTCCAGTGAGCAGTTCTTC	CASSSSEQFF
.	TRBV6-5	.	TRBJ2-5	TGTGCCAGCAGGAGGACAGCAAGTTTGGGAGAGCAGTACTTC	CASRRTASLGEQYF
.	TRBV7-2	few	TRBJ1-4	TGTGCCAGCAGCTTGCAGGGGCGGAGTGAAAAACTGTTTTTT	CASSLQGRSEKLFF
TRBD2	TRBV29-1	.	TRBJ2-2	TGCAGCGCAACTAGCGGGAGTAGAAGCACCGGGGAGCTGTTTTTT	CSATSGSRSTGELFF
.	TRBV12-3/TRBV12-4	.	TRBJ2-1	TGTGCCAGCAGCACACCCCCGGGTCGGGGGAGATACAATGAGCAGTTCTTC	CASSTPPGRGRYNEQFF
.	TRBV6-2/TRBV6-3	.	TRBJ2-1	TGTGCCGGCAGCCCCGGACGGTCAAGTATTAAGCAGTTCTTC	CAGSPGRSSIKQFF
TRBD1	TRBV28	few	TRBJ2-7	TGTGCCAGCAGTCCCTTTTGGACAGGGGGCAGCGACGAGCAGTACTTC	CASSPFWTGGSDEQYF
.	TRBV6-4	.	TRBJ2-3	TGTGCCAGCAGCTTACTAGCGGAGGGGGCCGTAGATACGCAGTATTTT	CASSLLAEGAVDTQYF
.	TRBV6-2/TRBV6-3	.	TRBJ2-2	TGTGCCAGCACGCGGACAGACCTCGGGGAGCTGTTTTTT	CASTRTDLGELFF
.	TRBV2	.	TRBJ1-1	TGTGCCAGCATCCCAATCGGGTCGGGCACTGAAGCTTTCTTT	CASIPIGSGTEAFF
.	TRBV5-4	.	TRBJ2-5	TGTGCCAGCAGCCCTTTTAGCGTTGAAGAGACCCAGTACTTC	CASSPFSVEETQYF
.	TRBV9	once	TRBJ2-1	TGTGCCAGCAACCTTCCCGGAATGAATGAGCAGTTCTTC	CASNLPGMNEQFF
TRBD2	TRBV29-1	.	TRBJ2-2	TGCAGCGTTGACTCTGGGAGGGCCGCCGGGGAGCTGTTTTTT	CSVDSGRAAGELFF
.	TRBV4-2	few	TRBJ1-1	TGTGCCAGCAGCCACATGGACGGTAACACTGAAGCTTTCTTT	CASSHMDGNTEAFF
TRBD1	TRBV6-6	few	TRBJ1-2	TGTGCCAGCAGTGACACAGGGGGCTATGGCTACACCTTC	CASSDTGGYGYTF
.	TRBV4-2	.	TRBJ1-4	TGTGCCAGCAGCCAGGAACCGGGACTCACAACTAATGAAAAACTGTTTTTT	CASSQEPGLTTNEKLFF
.	TRBV7-2	few	TRBJ1-2	TGTGCCAGCAGCCTGCGACAAAAATATGGCTACACCTTC	CASSLRQKYGYTF
.	TRBV6-2/TRBV6-3	.	TRBJ2-3	TGTGCCAGCAGTCCCGGGATTTTAGCTGGAGATACGCAGTATTTT	CASSPGILAGDTQYF
.	TRBV20-1	.	TRBJ1-1	TGCAGCATCGTCGGAAACACTGAAGCTTTCTTT	CSIVGNTEAFF
TRBD2	TRBV3-1	.	TRBJ2-3	TGTGCCAGCAGCCACCTCGTAGCGGGAGATAGCACAGATACGCAGTATTTT	CASSHLVAGDSTDTQYF
.	TRBV6-2/TRBV6-3	few	TRBJ2-3	TGTGCCAGCAGTTACTTTCTCCGGGATACGCAGTATTTT	CASSYFLRDTQYF